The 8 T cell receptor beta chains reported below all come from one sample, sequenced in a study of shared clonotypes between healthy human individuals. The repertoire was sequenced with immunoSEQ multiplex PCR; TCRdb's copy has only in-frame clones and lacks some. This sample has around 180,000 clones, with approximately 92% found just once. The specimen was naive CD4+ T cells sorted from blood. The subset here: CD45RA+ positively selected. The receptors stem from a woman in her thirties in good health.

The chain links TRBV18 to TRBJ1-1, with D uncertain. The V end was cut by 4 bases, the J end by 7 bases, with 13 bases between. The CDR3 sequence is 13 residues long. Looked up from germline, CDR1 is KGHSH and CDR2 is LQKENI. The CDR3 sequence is CASSLTPGIEAFF. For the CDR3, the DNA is TGTGCCAGCTCACTAACCCCTGGAATTGAAGCTTTCTTT.

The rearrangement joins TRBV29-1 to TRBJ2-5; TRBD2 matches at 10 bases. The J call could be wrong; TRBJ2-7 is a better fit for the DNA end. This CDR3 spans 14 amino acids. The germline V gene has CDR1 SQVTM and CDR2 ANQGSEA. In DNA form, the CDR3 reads TGCAGCGTTGAAGGCCTAGCGGGAGCTTACGAGCAGTACTTC. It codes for CSVEGLAGAYEQYF.

The CDR3 sequence is CSVEGRTRHTEAFF. CDR3 nucleotide sequence: TGCAGCGTTGAAGGCAGGACACGGCACACTGAAGCTTTCTTT. This chain uses TRBV29-1 with TRBJ1-1; a weak D match, TRBD1 (5 bases). Trimming cost V 1 base and J 3 bases, with 12 bases left between them. There are 14 residues in the CDR3. Germline lookup yields CDR1 SQVTM and CDR2 ANQGSEA.

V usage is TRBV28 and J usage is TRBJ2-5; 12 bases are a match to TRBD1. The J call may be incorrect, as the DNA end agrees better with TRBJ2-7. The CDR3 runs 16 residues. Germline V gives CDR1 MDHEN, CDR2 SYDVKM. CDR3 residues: CASSYDGTGGGYEQYF. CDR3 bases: TGTGCCAGCAGCTATGATGGGACAGGGGGCGGCTACGAGCAGTACTTC.

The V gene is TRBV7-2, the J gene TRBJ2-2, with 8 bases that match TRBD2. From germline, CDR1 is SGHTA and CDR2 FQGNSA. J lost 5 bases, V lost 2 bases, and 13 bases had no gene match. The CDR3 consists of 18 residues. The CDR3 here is CASSLSGRASGKTGELFF. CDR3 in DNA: TGTGCCAGCAGCTTATCCGGGAGGGCCTCAGGAAAAACCGGGGAGCTGTTTTTT.

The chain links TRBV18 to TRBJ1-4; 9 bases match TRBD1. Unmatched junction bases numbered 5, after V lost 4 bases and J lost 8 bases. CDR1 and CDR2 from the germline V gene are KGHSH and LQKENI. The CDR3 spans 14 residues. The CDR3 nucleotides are TGTGCCAGCTCACGGGGGGACAGGGTCGAAAAACTGTTTTTT. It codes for CASSRGDRVEKLFF.

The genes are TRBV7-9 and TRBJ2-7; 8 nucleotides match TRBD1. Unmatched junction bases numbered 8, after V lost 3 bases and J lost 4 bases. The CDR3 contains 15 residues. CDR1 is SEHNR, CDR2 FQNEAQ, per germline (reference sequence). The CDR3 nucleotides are TGTGCCAGCAGCTTTCCAGGGGGCCTCTTATACGAGCAGTACTTC. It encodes CASSFPGGLLYEQYF.

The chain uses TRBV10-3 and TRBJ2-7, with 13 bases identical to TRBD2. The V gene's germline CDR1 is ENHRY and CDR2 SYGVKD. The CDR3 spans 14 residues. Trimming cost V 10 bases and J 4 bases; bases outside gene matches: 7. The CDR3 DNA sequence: TGTGCCACAGGAGGGACTAGCGGGATTTACGAGCAGTACTTC. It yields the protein CATGGTSGIYEQYF.